The 5 T cell receptor beta chains below come from one sample, sequenced in a study of blood T cells in healthy people across ages. With a J-beta primer mix and a sample-barcoded 5' primer, a second PCR ran about 7 to 12 cycles. TCRdb called the 5' RACE reads again in MiXCR, with one record for every CDR3 protein. The sample has 1.8 million or so distinct CDR3 sequences, about 39% seen once. Material for sequencing was blood. The source of these receptors is a human donor in good health.

As for this clonotype: This could be a read error, since a much larger clone is one nucleotide away. This chain uses TRBV29-1 with TRBJ2-4; 10 bases line up with TRBD1. The DNA end is more similar to TRBJ2-7, so the J call may be wrong. The V gene's germline CDR1 is SQVTM and CDR2 ANQGSEA. The CDR3 sequence is 17 residues long. DNA for the CDR3: TGCAGCGCTGACGATGACCCCCGGGACAGGGGATACTACGAGCAGTACTTC. Residues: CSADDDPRDRGYYEQYF.

The sample holds a few counts of this clonotype. The V and J genes are TRBV15 and TRBJ2-7; TRBD1 is a possible D gene (5 bases). Trimming took off 6 bases at V and 1 base at J, with 16 bases between the two ends. CDR1 and CDR2 (germline): LNHNV, YYDKDF (reference sequence). The CDR3 has 15 residues. CDR3 nucleotides: TGTGCCACCAGTTTTCTTACAGGAGTTTCCTACGAGCAGTACTTC. Its translation: CATSFLTGVSYEQYF.

The V gene is TRBV6-2 or TRBV6-3, the J gene TRBJ2-1; 7 nucleotides agree with TRBD1. The CDR3 has 20 residues. Trimming removed 0 bases from V and 3 bases from J; junction bases left unmatched: 17. Per germline, CDR1 MNHEY and CDR2 SVGEGT. CDR3: CASSYSATGRASLFYNEQFF. CDR3 nucleotides: TGTGCCAGCAGTTACTCGGCGACAGGGCGCGCGTCCCTCTTCTACAATGAGCAGTTCTTC.

The rearrangement uses TRBV20-1 and TRBJ1-2; TRBD1 is a possible D gene (5 bases). V was clipped by 1 base and J by 7 bases, with 19 bases between them. Per the germline V gene, CDR1 is DFQATT and CDR2 is SNEGSKA (reference sequence). The CDR3 is 15 amino acids. CDR3 sequence (DNA): TGCAGTGCTAGAGGTTTGATACACCAGGGAGGTGGCTACACCTTC. It specifies CSARGLIHQGGGYTF.

The V call is TRBV15, the J call TRBJ1-1; D possibly corresponds to TRBD1 (6 bases). CDR1 and CDR2 from the germline V gene are LNHNV and YYDKDF (reference sequence). This CDR3 has 17 amino acids. V was pared by 1 base and J by 4 bases, with 19 bases between. CDR3 loop: CATSRVPGEGYGTEAFF. The CDR3 DNA is TGTGCCACCAGCAGAGTTCCAGGGGAGGGATACGGCACTGAAGCTTTCTTT.